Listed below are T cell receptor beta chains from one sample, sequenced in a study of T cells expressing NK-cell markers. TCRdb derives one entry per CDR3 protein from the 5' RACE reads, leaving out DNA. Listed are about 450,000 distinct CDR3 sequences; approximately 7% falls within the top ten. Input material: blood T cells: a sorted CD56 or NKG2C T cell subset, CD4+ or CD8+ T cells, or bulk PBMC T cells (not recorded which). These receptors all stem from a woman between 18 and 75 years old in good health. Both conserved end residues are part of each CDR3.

CDR3aa: CASSDLNEKLFF; v_gene: TRBV12-3/TRBV12-4; j_gene: TRBJ1-4
CDR3aa: CSASLAVTEAFF; v_gene: TRBV20-1; j_gene: TRBJ1-1
CDR3aa: CASSYGIAETQYF; v_gene: TRBV6-5; j_gene: TRBJ2-5
CDR3aa: CASSFGQYNEQFF; v_gene: TRBV5-1; j_gene: TRBJ2-1
CDR3aa: CSARYGNTIYF; v_gene: TRBV20-1; j_gene: TRBJ1-3
CDR3aa: CASSQDVAYEQYF; v_gene: TRBV4-2; j_gene: TRBJ2-7
CDR3aa: CASSLNADGRAGNTIYF; v_gene: TRBV7-9; j_gene: TRBJ1-3
CDR3aa: CASSQVESTEAFF; v_gene: TRBV4-3; j_gene: TRBJ1-1
CDR3aa: CASSVYSGSYNEQFF; v_gene: TRBV7-6; j_gene: TRBJ2-1
CDR3aa: CASSSTFSPAQYF; v_gene: TRBV12-3/TRBV12-4; j_gene: TRBJ2-5
CDR3aa: CASSVSGQQFF; v_gene: TRBV9; j_gene: TRBJ2-1
CDR3aa: CASSSPISTGAYGYTF; v_gene: TRBV12-3/TRBV12-4; j_gene: TRBJ1-2
CDR3aa: CASRRGANTEAFF; v_gene: TRBV6-1; j_gene: TRBJ1-1
CDR3aa: CASSLAGGPGFYGYTF; v_gene: TRBV5-4; j_gene: TRBJ1-2
CDR3aa: CASSYNSWDEQFF; v_gene: TRBV6-5; j_gene: TRBJ2-1
CDR3aa: CATSDLSGAPTNYNEQFF; v_gene: TRBV24-1; j_gene: TRBJ2-1
CDR3aa: CASSESEMNTEAFF; v_gene: TRBV6-2/TRBV6-3; j_gene: TRBJ1-1
CDR3aa: CASSKGQAYLSGNTIYF; v_gene: TRBV11-1; j_gene: TRBJ1-3
CDR3aa: CASSLEPGGVKNIQYF; v_gene: TRBV5-1; j_gene: TRBJ2-4
CDR3aa: CASSYRVAGAPYEQYF; v_gene: TRBV12-3/TRBV12-4; j_gene: TRBJ2-7